The clone carrying this T cell receptor (beta chain) has a single count. Antigen specificity is unknown. Germline loops: CDR1 WSHSY, CDR2 SAAADI. V dropped 7 bases and J dropped 4 bases, with 7 bases sitting between them. CDR3 size: 12 residues. The sample comes from a study of ipilimumab plus nivolumab after autologous stem cell transplantation. Study context: A median of 8 nivolumab and a few ipilimumab doses were given. The DLBCL group included primary refractory and relapsed cases.

Profiling relied on immunoSEQ multiplex PCR, and the TCRdb table lists in-frame clones only, not all of them. This sample has fewer than 30,000 clones; around 84% occur once, and the top ten carry approximately 5.2%. Study outcomes and limitations: Per the authors, repertoire, Treg and microbiota data justify further study.

Checkpoint therapy with ipilimumab 1 mg/kg began 14 to 28 days after transplant. The clonotype originates from a male donor with diffuse large B-cell lymphoma. The sequences come from PBMCs, collected in a trial of ipilimumab plus nivolumab as post-transplant consolidation. The J gene is TRBJ2-2, the V gene TRBV10-2; perhaps TRBD1 as D (5 bases). CDR3 sequence (DNA): TGCGCCAGCAAGGGGTTCACCGGGGAGCTGTTTTTT. Amino acids: CASKGFTGELFF.